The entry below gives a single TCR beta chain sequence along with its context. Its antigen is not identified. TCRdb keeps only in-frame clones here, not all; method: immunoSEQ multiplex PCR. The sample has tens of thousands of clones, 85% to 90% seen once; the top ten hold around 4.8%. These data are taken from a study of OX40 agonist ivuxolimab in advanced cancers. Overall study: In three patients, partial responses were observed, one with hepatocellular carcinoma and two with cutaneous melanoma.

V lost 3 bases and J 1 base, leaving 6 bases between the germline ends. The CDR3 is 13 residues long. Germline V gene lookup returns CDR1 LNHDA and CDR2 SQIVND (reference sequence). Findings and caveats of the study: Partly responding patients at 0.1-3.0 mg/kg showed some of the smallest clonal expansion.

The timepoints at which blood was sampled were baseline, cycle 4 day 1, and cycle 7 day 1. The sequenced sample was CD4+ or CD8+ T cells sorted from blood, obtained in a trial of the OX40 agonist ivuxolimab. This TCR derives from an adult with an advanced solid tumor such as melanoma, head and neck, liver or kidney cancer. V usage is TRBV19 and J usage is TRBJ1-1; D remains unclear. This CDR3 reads CASSIQENTEAFF. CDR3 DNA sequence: TGTGCCAGTAGTATTCAGGAGAACACTGAAGCTTTCTTT.